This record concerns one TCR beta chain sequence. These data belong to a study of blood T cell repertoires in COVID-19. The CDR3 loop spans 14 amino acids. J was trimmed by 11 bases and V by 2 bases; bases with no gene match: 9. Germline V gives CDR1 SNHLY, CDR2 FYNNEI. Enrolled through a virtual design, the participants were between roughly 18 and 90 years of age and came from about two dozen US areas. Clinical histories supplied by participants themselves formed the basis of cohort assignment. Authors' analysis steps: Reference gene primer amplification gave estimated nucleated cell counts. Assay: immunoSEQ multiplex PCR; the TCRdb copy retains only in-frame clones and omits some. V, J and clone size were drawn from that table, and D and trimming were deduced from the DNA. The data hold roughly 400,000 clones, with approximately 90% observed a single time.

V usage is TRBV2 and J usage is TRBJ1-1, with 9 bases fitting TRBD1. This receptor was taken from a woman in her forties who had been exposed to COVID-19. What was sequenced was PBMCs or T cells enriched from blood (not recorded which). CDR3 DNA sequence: TGTGCCAGCAGTGAAACAGGGGGCCCTTCGCCCGCTTTCTTT. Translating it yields CASSETGGPSPAFF.